This TCR beta chain was identified in a study of shared clonotypes between healthy human individuals. The table came from immunoSEQ multiplex PCR; TCRdb's copy has only in-frame clones and leaves some out. The data contain a few million clones, around 93% of them singletons. Naive CD8 isolation took CD45RO-negative cells positively selected for CCR7 and excluded terminally differentiated effector memory CD45RA+ cells. The receptor was isolated from a man younger than 35 in good health. Some clones in this sample may be carry-over from other donors' samples. The material sequenced was naive CD8+ T cells from PBMCs.

CDR3 coding DNA: TGTGCCAGCAGCGTAGCTAGGGCAGGGGTATACAATGAGCAGTTCTTC. Its protein is CASSVARAGVYNEQFF. The V gene is TRBV9, the J gene TRBJ2-1; tentative D call: TRBD1 (6 bases). Germline CDR1 SGDLS, CDR2 YYNGEE. V was cut by 0 bases and J by 4 bases, with 14 bases left in between. The CDR3 totals 16 residues.